One sample yielded the 5 T cell receptor beta chains listed below, sequenced in a study of T cells in Graves' hyperthyroidism and ophthalmopathy. RNA transcripts provided the source from which TCR beta CDR3 regions were amplified. A first-round RT-PCR of the TCR CDR3 used the HTBI primer set. TCRdb reprocessed the multiplex PCR reads with MiXCR, giving one entry per CDR3 protein. The table has over 200,000 distinct CDR3 sequences, approximately 16% seen once. Sequenced: blood. These TCRs come from a middle-aged man with Graves' hyperthyroidism.

In its sample, this clonotype was seen a few times. The chain recombines TRBV19 with TRBJ1-6; no firm D call. Germline V gene lookup returns CDR1 LNHDA and CDR2 SQIVND (reference sequence). The CDR3 covers 12 residues. The V gene lost 3 bases and the J gene lost 7 bases, with 4 bases spanning the gap. The CDR3 DNA reads as TGTGCCAGTAGTATCCCGAATTCACCCCTCCACTTT. Amino acids: CASSIPNSPLHF. The whole variable domain, filled in from reference TRBV19 and TRBJ1-6, reads DGGITQSPKYLFRKEGQNVTLSCEQNLNHDAMYWYRQDPGQGLRLIYYSQIVNDFQKGDIAEGYSVSREKKESFPLTVTSAQKNPTAFYLCASSIPNSPLHFGNGTRLTVT.

This clonotype was picked up many times. The junction departs from germline at one end; a sequencing error may be responsible. The chain combines TRBV2 with TRBJ2-2, with TRBD2 identical over 7 bases. This CDR3 contains 15 residues. Germline V gives CDR1 SNHLY, CDR2 FYNNEI. Here the CDR3 DNA reads TGTGCCAGCAGGGAAGCGGGGTCGTTCACCGAGGAGCTGTTTTTT. It encodes CASREAGSFTEELFF.

The chain employs TRBV7-2 and TRBJ1-5; unclear D gene. The CDR3 is made up of 13 amino acids. Per germline, CDR1 SGHTA and CDR2 FQGNSA. Trimming removed 5 bases from V and 5 bases from J, with 10 bases in between. The chain's CDR3 is CASSPRTDQPQHF. CDR3 DNA: TGTGCCAGCAGCCCTCGGACCGATCAGCCCCAGCATTTT.

About this clonotype: A read error is possible here, since a much larger clone lies one base away. V and J are TRBV20-1 and TRBJ1-6; no clear D. Between the trimmed V and J ends, which lost 3 bases and 8 bases, there was a span of 8 bases. Germline CDR1 DFQATT, CDR2 SNEGSKA (reference sequence). The CDR3 loop spans 12 amino acids. The CDR3 bases are TGCAGTGCTAGGCCCGGAGATTCACCCCTCCACTTT. Its translation is CSARPGDSPLHF.

This clonotype was recorded many times. The chain carries TRBV12-3 or TRBV12-4 and TRBJ2-5; 8 nucleotides align to TRBD2. This CDR3 is 13 amino acids long. Unmatched junction bases numbered 5, after V lost 5 bases and J lost 6 bases. CDR3 loop: CASSAGGRQTQYF. DNA for the CDR3: TGTGCCAGCAGTGCGGGGGGCCGGCAGACCCAGTACTTC.